These T cell receptor beta chains were read from a single sample in a study of human T cells and chemical hapten exposure. MiXCR was run by TCRdb on the RACE reads, yielding one entry per CDR3 protein. The sample records 100,000 or so distinct CDR3 sequences, around 9.3% being singletons. The input for sequencing was whole blood, taken in connection with sensitization to the hapten diphenylcyclopropenone (DPC). The origin of the receptors is a woman aged 40 to 50 with alopecia areata. Some clones in this sample may be carry-over from other donors' samples. Both conserved end residues are part of each CDR3.

v_call	j_call	cdr3_length	cdr3_aa
TRBV6-6	TRBJ2-2	16	CASSSTGGYNTGELFF
TRBV10-3	TRBJ2-5	11	CAIRYQETQYF
TRBV28	TRBJ2-7	16	CASSLSLGTGTYEQYF
TRBV28	TRBJ2-3	12	CVTGVGTDTQYF
TRBV29-1	TRBJ2-4	16	CSVLSPRVNGKNIQYF
TRBV7-9	TRBJ2-7	15	CASSLNPDVGQLLYF
TRBV6-1	TRBJ2-3	16	CASRNRDSASTDTQYF
TRBV6-2/TRBV6-3	TRBJ1-1	15	CASSYPHRGDTEAFF
TRBV6-2/TRBV6-3	TRBJ2-1	14	CASSYPTGTEKQFF
TRBV13	TRBJ1-4	18	CASSFYRGQYTTNEKLFF
TRBV4-1	TRBJ2-3	12	CASSQDLNTQYF
TRBV7-3	TRBJ1-1	15	CASSPAGGLGTEAFF
TRBV29-1	TRBJ2-3	10	CSVVRVTQYF
TRBV20-1	TRBJ2-7	14	CSAREGSLNYEQYF
TRBV11-2	TRBJ2-2	15	CASSFNSQGTGELFF
TRBV28	TRBJ2-2	14	CASRSGQFTGELFF
TRBV28	TRBJ2-7	13	CASSFPGLGEQYF
TRBV28	TRBJ2-7	15	CASSSTSGRWYEQYF
TRBV7-2	TRBJ1-1	14	CTSSSLDSNTEAFF
TRBV12-3/TRBV12-4	TRBJ1-4	13	CASSLGAGEKLFF
TRBV6-2/TRBV6-3	TRBJ1-2	15	CASSRTLQSNYGYTF
TRBV3-1	TRBJ2-3	15	CASSQAGTVTDTQYF
TRBV6-2/TRBV6-3	TRBJ2-1	16	CASSPMTGSNYNEQFF
TRBV28	TRBJ1-6	15	CASSLRGSLNSPLHF
TRBV14	TRBJ2-2	17	CASSPYLGPIDTGELFF
TRBV27	TRBJ2-7	13	CASRRTGFYEQYF
TRBV18	TRBJ2-5	13	CASSGGGGETQYF
TRBV5-6	TRBJ2-7	16	CASSLALTSGRREQYF
TRBV6-4	TRBJ1-1	14	CASRVQGTDTEAFF
TRBV29-1	TRBJ2-7	13	CSVVGGQRYEQYF
TRBV6-5	TRBJ2-2	15	CASSYSNGQYGELFF
TRBV28	TRBJ2-5	12	CASSTGLETQYF
TRBV10-3	TRBJ2-3	15	CAIRERTGVPDTQYF
TRBV19	TRBJ2-3	13	CASSDLRGDTQYF
TRBV7-2	TRBJ2-1	14	CASSQGLPPNEQFF
TRBV20-1	TRBJ2-7	14	CSAKRDPGGDEQYF
TRBV18	TRBJ2-3	16	CASSPVTAGYPDTQYF
TRBV5-6	TRBJ2-4	15	CASSSRTSGSNIQYF
TRBV20-1	TRBJ2-1	13	CSGGGTSDNEQFF
TRBV4-1	TRBJ2-7	16	CASSFLSRGAYYEQYF
TRBV7-2	TRBJ2-3	19	CASSWMGYGTSGRSDTQYF
TRBV19	TRBJ1-5	13	CASSTSTLEPQHF
TRBV6-6	TRBJ2-7	14	CASSGLAGGNEQYF
TRBV6-2/TRBV6-3	TRBJ2-7	12	CASSLTSYEQYF
TRBV27	TRBJ2-7	14	CASSPLGASGEQYF
TRBV25-1	TRBJ2-7	12	CASSDSGYEQYF
TRBV20-1	TRBJ2-1	12	CSARRRYNEQFF
TRBV28	TRBJ2-6	16	CASSPHRRAGANVLTF
TRBV2	TRBJ1-4	18	CASSDRVPRPSTNEKLFF
TRBV3-1	TRBJ2-1	12	CASSPLGQGQFF
TRBV7-9	TRBJ1-6	14	CASSPQGLVSPLHF
TRBV9	TRBJ2-1	15	CASSVAGGLYNEQFF
TRBV4-3	TRBJ2-3	15	CASSQEGRSTDTQYF